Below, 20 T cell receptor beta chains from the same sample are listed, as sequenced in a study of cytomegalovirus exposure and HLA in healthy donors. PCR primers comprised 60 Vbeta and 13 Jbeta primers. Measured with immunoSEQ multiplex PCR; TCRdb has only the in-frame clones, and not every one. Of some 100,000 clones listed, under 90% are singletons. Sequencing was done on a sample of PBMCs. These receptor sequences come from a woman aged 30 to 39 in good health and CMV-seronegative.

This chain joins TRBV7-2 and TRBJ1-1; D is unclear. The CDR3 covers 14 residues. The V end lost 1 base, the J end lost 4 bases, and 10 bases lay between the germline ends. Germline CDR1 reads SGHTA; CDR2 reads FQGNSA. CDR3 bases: TGTGCCAGCAGCTTAGGGGCACAAGGCACTGAAGCTTTCTTT. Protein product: CASSLGAQGTEAFF.

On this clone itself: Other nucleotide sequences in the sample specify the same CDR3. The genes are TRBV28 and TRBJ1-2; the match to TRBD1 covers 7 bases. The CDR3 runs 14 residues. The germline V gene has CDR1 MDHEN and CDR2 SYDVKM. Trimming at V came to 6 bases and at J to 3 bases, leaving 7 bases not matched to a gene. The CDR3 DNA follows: TGTGCCAGCAGCTTTGGACAGGACCACTATGGCTACACCTTC. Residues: CASSFGQDHYGYTF.

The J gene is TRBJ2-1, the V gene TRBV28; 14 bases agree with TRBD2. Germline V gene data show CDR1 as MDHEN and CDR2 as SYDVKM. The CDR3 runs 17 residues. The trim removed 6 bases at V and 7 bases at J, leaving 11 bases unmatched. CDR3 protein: CASRTSGRATPENEQFF. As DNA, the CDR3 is TGTGCCAGCAGGACTAGCGGGAGGGCCACCCCTGAGAATGAGCAGTTCTTC. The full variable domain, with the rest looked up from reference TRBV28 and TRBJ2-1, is DVKVTQSSRYLVKRTGEKVFLECVQDMDHENMFWYRQDPGLGLRLIYFSYDVKMKEKGDIPEGYSVSREKKERFSLILESASTNQTSMYLCASRTSGRATPENEQFFGPGTRLTVL.

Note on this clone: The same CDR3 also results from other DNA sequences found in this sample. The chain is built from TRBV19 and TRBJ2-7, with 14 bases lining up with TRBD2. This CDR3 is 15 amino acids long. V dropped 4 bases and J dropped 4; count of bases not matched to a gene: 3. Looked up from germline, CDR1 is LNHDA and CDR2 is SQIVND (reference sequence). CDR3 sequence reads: CASSTGTSGSYEQYF. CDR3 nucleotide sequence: TGTGCCAGTAGTACAGGGACTAGCGGGAGTTACGAGCAGTACTTC. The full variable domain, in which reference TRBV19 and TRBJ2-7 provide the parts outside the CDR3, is DGGITQSPKYLFRKEGQNVTLSCEQNLNHDAMYWYRQDPGQGLRLIYYSQIVNDFQKGDIAEGYSVSREKKESFPLTVTSAQKNPTAFYLCASSTGTSGSYEQYFGPGTRLTVT.

Here the CDR3 DNA reads TGCGCCAGCAGCCAAGACGGGGGGACCGGGGAGCTGTTTTTT. Its protein is CASSQDGGTGELFF. This rearrangement joins TRBV4-3 to TRBJ2-2, with 7 bases matching TRBD2. CDR3 length: 14 amino acids. J gave up 5 bases and V 0 bases, and 0 bases lay outside the gene matches. The germline V gene encodes CDR1 LGHNA and CDR2 YSLEER.

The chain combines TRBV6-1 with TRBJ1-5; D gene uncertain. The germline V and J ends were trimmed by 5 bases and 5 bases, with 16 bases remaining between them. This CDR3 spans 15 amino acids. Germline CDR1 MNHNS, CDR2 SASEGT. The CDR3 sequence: CASSLTDPRYQPQHF. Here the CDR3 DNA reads TGTGCCAGCAGTTTGACTGATCCACGGTATCAGCCCCAGCATTTT.

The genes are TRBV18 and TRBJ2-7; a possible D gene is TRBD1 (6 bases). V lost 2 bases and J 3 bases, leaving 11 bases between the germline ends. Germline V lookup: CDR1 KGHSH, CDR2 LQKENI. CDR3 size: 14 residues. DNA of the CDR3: TGTGCCAGCTCACCAGAGGGACACGGCTACGAGCAGTACTTC. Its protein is CASSPEGHGYEQYF.

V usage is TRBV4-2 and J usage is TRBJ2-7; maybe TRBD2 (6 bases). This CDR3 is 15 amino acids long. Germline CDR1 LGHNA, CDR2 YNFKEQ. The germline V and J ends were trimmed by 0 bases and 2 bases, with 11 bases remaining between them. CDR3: CASSQEGTPTYEQYF. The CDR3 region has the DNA TGTGCCAGCAGCCAAGAGGGGACTCCGACCTACGAGCAGTACTTC.

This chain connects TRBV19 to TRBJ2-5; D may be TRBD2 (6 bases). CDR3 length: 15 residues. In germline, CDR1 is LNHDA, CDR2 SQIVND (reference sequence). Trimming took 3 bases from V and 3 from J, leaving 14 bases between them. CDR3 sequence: CASSMRGRGKETQYF. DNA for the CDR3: TGTGCCAGTAGTATGAGGGGTCGGGGGAAAGAGACCCAGTACTTC. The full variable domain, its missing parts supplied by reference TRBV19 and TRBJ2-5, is DGGITQSPKYLFRKEGQNVTLSCEQNLNHDAMYWYRQDPGQGLRLIYYSQIVNDFQKGDIAEGYSVSREKKESFPLTVTSAQKNPTAFYLCASSMRGRGKETQYFGPGTRLLVL.

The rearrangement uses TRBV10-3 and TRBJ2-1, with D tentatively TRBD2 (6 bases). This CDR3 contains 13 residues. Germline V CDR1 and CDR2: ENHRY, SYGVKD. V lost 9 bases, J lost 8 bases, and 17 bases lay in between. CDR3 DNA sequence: TGTGCCATGACTAGTAATTTCGACGATGAGCAGTTCTTC. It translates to CAMTSNFDDEQFF.

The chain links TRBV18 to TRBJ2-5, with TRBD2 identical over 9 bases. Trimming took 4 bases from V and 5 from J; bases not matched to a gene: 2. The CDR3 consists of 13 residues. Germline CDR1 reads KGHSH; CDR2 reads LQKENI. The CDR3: CASSRSGSETQYF. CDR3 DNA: TGTGCCAGCTCACGTAGCGGGAGTGAGACCCAGTACTTC.

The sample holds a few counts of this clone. The CDR3 DNA sequence: TGTGCCAGCAGCCCGCTCGGACAGGAAAACTCTGGAAACACCATATATTTT. This translates into CASSPLGQENSGNTIYF. V and J are TRBV5-5 and TRBJ1-3; 7 nucleotides align to TRBD1. This CDR3 has 17 residues. The V gene end was trimmed by 4 bases and the J gene end by 0 bases; junction bases not matched to a gene: 10. Looked up from germline, CDR1 is SGHKS and CDR2 is YYEKEE (reference sequence).

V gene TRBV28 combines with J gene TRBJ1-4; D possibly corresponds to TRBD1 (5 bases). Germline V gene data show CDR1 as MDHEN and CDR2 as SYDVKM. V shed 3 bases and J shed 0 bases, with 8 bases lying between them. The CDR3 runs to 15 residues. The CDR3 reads CASSFRQTTNEKLFF. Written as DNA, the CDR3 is TGTGCCAGCAGTTTTCGACAGACAACTAATGAAAAACTGTTTTTT.

The CDR3 spells CASSPQRPPLTDTQYF. CDR3 nucleotides: TGTGCCAGCAGCCCCCAGCGGCCCCCCCTCACAGATACGCAGTATTTT. The chain couples TRBV5-4 to TRBJ2-3; TRBD2 might be the D (5 bases). Germline CDR1 SGHNT, CDR2 YYREEE (reference sequence). The germline V and J ends were trimmed by 4 bases and 2 bases, with 17 bases remaining between them. The CDR3 loop spans 16 amino acids.

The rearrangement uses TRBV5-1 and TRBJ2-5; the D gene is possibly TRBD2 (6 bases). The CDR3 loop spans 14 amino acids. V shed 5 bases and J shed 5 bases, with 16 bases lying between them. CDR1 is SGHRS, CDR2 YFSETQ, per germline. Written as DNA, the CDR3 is TGCGCCAGCAGGGGGGGAACTGGACCGGAGACCCAGTACTTC. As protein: CASRGGTGPETQYF.

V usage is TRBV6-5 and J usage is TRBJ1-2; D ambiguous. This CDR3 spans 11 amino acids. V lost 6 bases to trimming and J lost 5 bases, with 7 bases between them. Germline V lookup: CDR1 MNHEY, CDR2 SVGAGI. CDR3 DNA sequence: TGTGCCAGCAGAGACTCGTATGGCTACACCTTC. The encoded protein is CASRDSYGYTF.

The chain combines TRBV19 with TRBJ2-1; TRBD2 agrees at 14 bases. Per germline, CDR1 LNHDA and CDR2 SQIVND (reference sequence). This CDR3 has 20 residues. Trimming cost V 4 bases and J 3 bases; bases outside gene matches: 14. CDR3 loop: CASSKTPGLAGVAVYNEQFF. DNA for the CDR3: TGTGCCAGTAGTAAAACGCCGGGACTAGCGGGAGTGGCGGTCTACAATGAGCAGTTCTTC.

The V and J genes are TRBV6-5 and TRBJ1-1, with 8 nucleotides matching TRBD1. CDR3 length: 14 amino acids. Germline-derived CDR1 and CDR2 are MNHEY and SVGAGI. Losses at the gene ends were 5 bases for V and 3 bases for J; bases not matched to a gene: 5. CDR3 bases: TGTGCCAGCAGTCCCGACAGGGGTTACACTGAAGCTTTCTTT. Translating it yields CASSPDRGYTEAFF.

The CDR3 coding sequence is TGTGCCAGCAGCGAGCGGGGGGTGACCTACAATGAGCAGTTCTTC. Residues: CASSERGVTYNEQFF. J is TRBJ2-1 and V is TRBV6-1, with 9 bases fitting TRBD2. Germline CDR1 reads MNHNS; CDR2 reads SASEGT. The V and J ends lost 6 bases and 2 bases, in that order; junction bases with no gene match: 5. The CDR3 consists of 15 residues.

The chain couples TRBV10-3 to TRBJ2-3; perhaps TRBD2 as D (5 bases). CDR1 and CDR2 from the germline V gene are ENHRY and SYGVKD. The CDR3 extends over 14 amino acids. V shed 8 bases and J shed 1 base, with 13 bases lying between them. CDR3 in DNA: TGTGCCATCCGGGAAGACGGGGGCACAGATACGCAGTATTTT. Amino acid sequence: CAIREDGGTDTQYF.